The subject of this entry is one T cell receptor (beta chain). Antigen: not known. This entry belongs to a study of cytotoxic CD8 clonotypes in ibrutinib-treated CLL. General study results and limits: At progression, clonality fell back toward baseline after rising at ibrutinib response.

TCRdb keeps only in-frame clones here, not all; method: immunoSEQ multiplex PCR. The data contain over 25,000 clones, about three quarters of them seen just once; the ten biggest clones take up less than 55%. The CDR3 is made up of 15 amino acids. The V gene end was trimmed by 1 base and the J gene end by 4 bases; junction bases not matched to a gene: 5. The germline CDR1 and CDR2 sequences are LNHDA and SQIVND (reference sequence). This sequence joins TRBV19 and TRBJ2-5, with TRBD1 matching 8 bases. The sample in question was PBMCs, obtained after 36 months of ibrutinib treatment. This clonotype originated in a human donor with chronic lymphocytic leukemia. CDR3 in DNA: TGTGCCAGTAGTATAGGAGGACAGGGAATAGAGACCCAGTACTTC. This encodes CASSIGGQGIETQYF.